What follows are 13 T cell receptor beta chains derived from one specimen sequenced in a study of cytomegalovirus exposure and HLA in healthy donors. Produced via immunoSEQ multiplex PCR; TCRdb's table is partial and in-frame only. The repertoire holds fewer than 120,000 clones, with around 89% as singletons. Sequencing was performed on PBMCs. The origin of the receptors is a young woman in good health and CMV-seropositive.

This rearrangement joins TRBV18 to TRBJ1-5; D not resolved. The germline V and J ends were trimmed by 2 bases and 6 bases, with 8 bases remaining between them. The length of the CDR3 is 13 residues. From germline, CDR1 is KGHSH and CDR2 LQKENI. For the CDR3, the DNA is TGTGCCAGCTCACCAGGGGAGACTCAGCCCCAGCATTTT. The encoded protein is CASSPGETQPQHF.

The rearrangement joins TRBV10-3 to TRBJ2-7; 7 bases map to TRBD1. CDR3 length: 12 residues. With V trimmed by 10 bases and J by 2 bases, 5 bases remained unmatched. Germline V gene sequence: CDR1 ENHRY, CDR2 SYGVKD. The CDR3 reads CATRTGPYEQYF. The CDR3 DNA follows: TGTGCCACCAGGACAGGTCCCTACGAGCAGTACTTC.

The V call is TRBV6-1, the J call TRBJ2-4; D is unclear. CDR1 and CDR2 (germline): MNHNS, SASEGT. V was clipped by 2 bases and J by 3 bases, with 17 bases between them. The CDR3 has 17 amino acids. The CDR3 loop reads CASSELGGALDKNIQYF. The CDR3 bases are TGTGCCAGCAGTGAATTAGGCGGCGCGTTGGACAAAAACATTCAGTACTTC.

The chain employs TRBV7-2 and TRBJ2-1; 8 bases match TRBD1. The CDR3 extends over 15 amino acids. Unmatched junction bases numbered 9, after V lost 6 bases and J lost 5 bases. Germline CDR1 and CDR2: SGHTA and FQGNSA. Here the CDR3 reads CASRPGQGGDNEQFF. In nucleotides, the CDR3 is TGTGCCAGCAGACCTGGACAGGGCGGAGACAATGAGCAGTTCTTC.

The rearrangement joins TRBV18 to TRBJ2-5, with unresolved D. The V gene lost 5 bases and the J gene lost 2 bases, with 12 bases spanning the gap. Looked up from germline, CDR1 is KGHSH and CDR2 is LQKENI. The CDR3 covers 14 residues. CDR3 nucleotides: TGTGCCAGCTCATCCCGGGTTTTACAAGAGACCCAGTACTTC. Translated, it gives CASSSRVLQETQYF.

The sample holds one count of this clone. The J gene is TRBJ2-1, the V gene TRBV6-5; 7 nucleotides line up with TRBD2. V lost 6 bases, J lost 2 bases, and 7 bases stayed unmatched. The CDR3 is 15 residues long. CDR1 and CDR2 from the germline V gene are MNHEY and SVGAGI. The CDR3 loop reads CASSRRSGTYNEQFF. The CDR3, as DNA: TGTGCCAGCAGCCGGCGGAGCGGGACCTACAATGAGCAGTTCTTC.

The chain couples TRBV28 to TRBJ1-2; TRBD1 agrees at 9 bases. This CDR3 contains 13 residues. With V trimmed by 6 bases and J by 8 bases, 7 bases remained unmatched. Germline V lookup: CDR1 MDHEN, CDR2 SYDVKM. The CDR3 reads CASRLTGGGGYTF. CDR3 nucleotides: TGTGCCAGCAGATTGACAGGGGGAGGCGGCTACACCTTC.

CDR3: CASRGSSGRPDYNEQFF. The CDR3 DNA is TGCGCCAGCAGGGGGTCTAGCGGAAGGCCAGATTACAATGAGCAGTTCTTC. The chain recombines TRBV5-1 with TRBJ2-1; 7 nucleotides match TRBD2. The CDR3 is 17 amino acids. The germline V gene encodes CDR1 SGHRS and CDR2 YFSETQ. V lost 5 bases to trimming and J lost 4 bases; unmatched junction nucleotides: 15.

The chain carries TRBV18 and TRBJ2-7; 7 bases map to TRBD2. This CDR3 comprises 14 residues. Germline CDR1 reads KGHSH; CDR2 reads LQKENI. The J segment lost 5 bases and the V segment lost 0 bases, leaving 4 bases of the junction unmatched. CDR3 residues: CASSPPRDYDEQYF. CDR3 coding DNA: TGTGCCAGCTCACCACCCAGGGACTACGACGAGCAGTACTTC.

This clone was found once. The chain is built from TRBV5-4 and TRBJ1-2, with D perhaps TRBD1 (6 bases). Looked up from germline, CDR1 is SGHNT and CDR2 is YYREEE (reference sequence). CDR3 length: 13 residues. V was cut by 2 bases and J by 5 bases, with 10 bases left in between. The CDR3 reads CASSFPGEYGYTF. The CDR3 nucleotides read TGTGCCAGCAGCTTTCCAGGGGAGTATGGCTACACCTTC.

The rearrangement joins TRBV6-4 to TRBJ2-3; D unresolved. CDR1 and CDR2 (germline): MRHNA, SNTAGT. V dropped 10 bases and J dropped 6 bases, with 11 bases sitting between them. The CDR3 has 11 residues. The CDR3 here is CATRNADTQYF. The DNA for the CDR3 is TGTGCCACCCGTAACGCGGATACGCAGTATTTT.

The chain employs TRBV7-2 and TRBJ2-7; the D is unclear. Germline V CDR1 and CDR2: SGHTA, FQGNSA. Trimming pared 2 bases from V and 4 bases from J, leaving 12 bases between. The CDR3 is 14 residues long. This CDR3 is CASSLLSGSYEQYF. CDR3 sequence (DNA): TGTGCCAGCAGCTTATTATCGGGTTCTTACGAGCAGTACTTC.

The chain is built from TRBV18 and TRBJ1-1; the D is unclear. Germline assignment: CDR1 KGHSH and CDR2 LQKENI. The germline V and J ends were trimmed by 3 bases and 0 bases, with 14 bases remaining between them. This CDR3 has 16 residues. CDR3 amino acids: CASSPERARMNTEAFF. CDR3 in DNA: TGTGCCAGCTCACCGGAGAGGGCCAGAATGAACACTGAAGCTTTCTTT.